This T cell receptor (beta chain) was sequenced for a study of blood T cells in healthy people across ages. Overall study results and limits: It was held that the diversity estimates obtained from one million T cells were underestimates.

A sample-barcoded 5' primer and a J-beta primer mix were used in a second PCR of about 6 to 11 cycles. The template-switch adaptor was a 5' adaptor with 12 random nucleotides. It tagged each cDNA molecule. Every sample gave at least 2.5 million paired-end reads containing CDR3. TCRdb independently ran MiXCR on the 5' RACE reads; one entry per CDR3 protein. The profile shows around 790,000 distinct CDR3 sequences, around 45% of them singletons. This clonotype was observed a handful of times. What it binds is unknown. The TCR originated in a man aged 55 to 70 in good health. Input material: blood.

CDR3 sequence (DNA): TGTGCCAGCAGCTTAACTCCTACTAGCGGGCCATACAATGAGCAGTTCTTC. It encodes CASSLTPTSGPYNEQFF. The chain combines TRBV7-3 with TRBJ2-1; 9 bases map to TRBD2. Per the germline V gene, CDR1 is SGHTA and CDR2 is FQGTGA. This CDR3 contains 17 residues. V was pared by 0 bases and J by 4 bases, with 7 bases of the junction left unmatched.